The subject of this entry is one TCR beta chain. What antigen it recognizes has not been identified. No much larger clone exists at a distance of one base, and base qualities are not known. There are 14 amino acids in the CDR3, from cysteine to phenylalanine inclusive. Only the CDR3 region is kept as DNA, spanning 42 bases read in frame from base 1. The junction shows trimming of 4 bases on V and 7 bases on J, plus 14 bases between the germline ends. CDR1 and CDR2 were assigned from the germline V gene as MNHEY and SVGAGI. This entry belongs to a study of cytomegalovirus exposure and HLA in healthy donors (dated by TCRdb to the late 2010s). At the level of the whole study: In an earlier analysis of roughly 590 of the donors, approximately 260 Gb of sequence data and 100 million or so unique TCR beta sequences from about 180 million T cells were reported. An early release that covered roughly 600 HLA-typed donors contained 250 to 350 gigabases of sequencing data and about 84 million unique TCR sequences. The number of typed donors differed by locus: about 620-640 for A, B, C, DRB1 and DQB1; 500 to 550 for DQA1; 606 for DPA1; and approximately 450 for DPB1. A separate validation cohort of about 110 different subjects was used in addition to the roughly 700-subject first cohort. High-throughput TCR immunosequencing, statistical association of individual TCRs with disease status, and machine learning were combined to predict cytomegalovirus infection status. All discovery cohort repertoires had been generated on a single sequencing platform. In a later analysis, previously published TCR beta repertoires from about 670 donors were re-analyzed and high-resolution HLA genotyping was added so that TCR occurrence patterns could be studied. HLA typing included class I and class II loci at four-digit resolution. The study aimed to test whether signatures of past pathogen exposure could be identified by cataloging public T cell receptors. Across around 400 genotyped donors of the cohort, an average of roughly 250,000 unique TCR beta nucleotide sequences per donor were sequenced, and roughly 20% of those sequences were non-productive. Five DR-DQ haplotypes were treated as single units for association and clustering because of strong linkage in the cohort. Donor age, sex, ethnicity and CMV serostatus were compiled together with the repertoire data. An earlier analysis of 587 of the donors used high-throughput TCR beta sequencing to judge whether each TCR beta V gene segment behaved as functional or pseudogenic. Rather than drawing on any new phenotypic data, the later analysis identified candidate immune exposures from TCR beta sequences and the way those sequences occurred across donors. In a later genetic analysis, genome-wide SNP genotypes for about 55% of the roughly 670 donors were used, and that subset was treated as a discovery cohort. The study profiled the T cell repertoires of 500 to 800 subjects by immunosequencing and related them to cytomegalovirus serostatus. Of the roughly 400 genotyped donors, less than 90% were placed in the genetic ancestry cluster associated with self-reported Caucasian donors. What the work shows at the level of the full study, not this receptor alone: An earlier analysis of approximately 590 of the donors showed that most TCR beta V segments appeared in productive rearrangements either about 90% or about 30% of the time, which broadly matched IMGT annotations. A further reported finding was that TCR beta sequences accurately predicted the HLA-A and HLA-B alleles for most subjects in the first cohort. The sequencing pipeline was judged likely to have produced a cluster of highly shared sequence variants as a technical artifact. Presence/absence analyses assumed roughly uniform sequencing depth across donors, an assumption that may not hold. For the cohort, immune exposure information was limited to CMV serostatus. Several of the top co-occurrence clusters appeared to be linked to parvovirus B19, influenza, CMV and Epstein-Barr virus, according to a later analysis. A later analysis found that TCR association rates varied across HLA loci, with DRB1 alleles showing the most associated TCRs and HLA-C alleles the fewest. In vitro tests confirmed that a few of the cytomegalovirus-associated TCR beta chains recognize cytomegalovirus antigens. Compared with equally common non-associated chains, HLA-associated TCR beta chains in a later analysis were more clonally expanded and had lower generation probabilities. Compared with the approximately 600-donor mean, donors in an Asian-associated ancestry cluster had fewer N-insertions in productive TCRs, according to a later genetic analysis. A later analysis found that most CMV-associated TCR beta chains appeared HLA-restricted, with HLA associations seemingly driven largely by CMV exposure. Most TCR sequences were seen in very few donors, while some public TCRs were found in many individuals. When HLA alleles, especially DR and DQ, strongly co-occurred, TCR associations were difficult to assign to individual alleles. The authors suggested that the approach could potentially be extended to other disease states and immunological phenotypes. Some IMGT-functional V segments, including TRBV6-2 and TRBV6-3, could not be told apart with the 87-base-pair reads, so those segments were excluded. V-gene and J-gene trimming of TCR beta chains was associated with a missense DCLRE1C variant in a later genetic analysis, and the association was replicated in an independent cohort. Only TCR beta chains were sequenced in this cohort, and the absence of alpha or paired-chain data limited detectable features. Because counts were too low, under 20 rarely observed V segments, including chromosome 9 orphons, were left out of the earlier analysis of approximately 500 of the donors. Because HLA typing was unavailable for some donors at each locus, only the typed subset was used in association tests. At a false discovery rate of 0.05, a later analysis linked under 20,000 TCR beta sequences to specific HLA alleles. Correlated functional status among segregating V segments might be attributable to linkage disequilibrium, but an unknown experimental factor could not be ruled out. Cytomegalovirus status was reported to be diagnosed by the classifier with high specificity and sensitivity in both the original and validation cohorts. The study gave a list of about 170 TCR beta chains associated with cytomegalovirus.

Libraries were built with the immunoSEQ multiplex PCR assay. For the multiplex PCR, a mixture combining 60 forward primers for TCR Vbeta segments and 13 reverse primers for TCR Jbeta segments was used. Amplification of the CDR3 region of rearranged TCR beta genes was performed with a multiplex PCR assay on genomic DNA. The amplified TCR beta libraries were sequenced on the Illumina HiSeq System as 87-base-pair reads. Per the source publication's procedure: Across the roughly 640 repertoires, a later analysis counted some 81 million unique TCR beta chains, some 11 million of which were shared by at least two donors. Raw reads were error-corrected and collapsed into unique sequences with a nearest-neighbor algorithm that merged closely related sequences to remove PCR and sequencing errors. CDR3 sequences were aligned to IMGT reference sequences to assign V, D and J gene segments. Each retained sequence needed at least a six-nucleotide match to both a V gene segment and a J gene segment. A rearrangement was called productive if the CDR3 had no stop codons and remained in frame with V and J, and every other rearrangement was called non-productive. Following IMGT convention, CDR3 was defined as the stretch from the second conserved V-encoded cysteine up to the conserved J-encoded phenylalanine. Sequences without an unambiguous match to a single V gene segment were excluded from the earlier analysis of over 500 of the donors. In an earlier analysis of approximately 590 of the donors, V segments were called functional above 56.7% productive rearrangements and were called segregating when the between-donor standard deviation exceeded 5%. A statistical classification framework was built to diagnose cytomegalovirus status from the catalog of TCR beta chain sequences. V and J gene assignment, in a later analysis, came from comparing TCR nucleotide sequences with IMGT/GENE-DB human TR gene sequences. Using the TCRdist pipeline, a later analysis assigned CDR3 sequences along with most-parsimonious VDJ recombination scenarios. In a later analysis, each TCR beta chain was defined by its CDR3 amino acid sequence together with its V-gene family, and reads without a unique V-gene family were excluded. As a way to deal with suspected cross-contamination and a sequencing artifact, a later analysis dropped 450 to 700 nucleotide sequences that were highly shared and had low generation probability. In a later analysis, a clonal expansion index was calculated for each public chain from normalized within-repertoire ranks of inferred template counts. In a later analysis, generation probabilities were computed using a VDJ recombination model fitted to out-of-frame rearrangements, and the results were checked against IGoR. In a later analysis, hypergeometric tests were used to score TCR-TCR, TCR-HLA and TCR-CMV co-occurrence, with a repertoire-size bias correction applied to TCR pairs. A later analysis estimated false discovery rates by permuting HLA or CMV assignments 20 times. In a later analysis, co-occurring TCRs were grouped with DBSCAN, and TCRdist sequence similarity was added when clustering was performed within HLA-allele-positive subsets. Repertoires with fewer than 30,000 or more than 120,000 public chains were left out of co-occurrence clustering, as were four to six repertoires with anomalous nucleotide sharing. As stored in TCRdb, this immuneACCESS dataset retains in-frame rearrangements with V and J assigned. A fraction of the clones does not appear; measured against another copy, unresolved V genes explain less than half of the discrepancy, and the remainder lacks a known reason. V, J and clone size are those of that table, while D and trimming were read from the DNA. In all, the sample holds around 150,000 clones, and roughly 70% of those were seen once. The ten largest clones capture about 2.7% of the sample.

In total, roughly 710 healthy bone marrow donors made up the cohort. Cohort members were all nominally healthy when sampled, although unrecorded immune exposures were likely present. The donor tested CMV seronegative, placing the donor among the approximately 400 seronegative members of the cohort. A peripheral blood sample was collected from each donor, and TCR beta sequencing was performed on peripheral blood mononuclear cells. Genomic DNA extraction from the blood cell samples was performed with the Qiagen DNeasy Blood Extraction Kit. Recombination linked TRBV6-5 to TRBJ1-5; possibly the D gene is TRBD1, per 6 matching bases. Sequenced sample: PBMCs. The source is a woman under 40 in good health and CMV-seronegative. For the CDR3, the sequence is CASSWQGPGQPQHF. The DNA sequence is as follows: TGTGCCAGCAGTTGGCAGGGGCCGGGGCAGCCCCAGCATTTT.